The clone carrying this TCR beta chain was picked up a small number of times. This specimen comes from a study of shared clonotypes between healthy human individuals. The V gene lost 1 base and the J gene lost 5 bases, with 7 bases spanning the gap. The CDR3 loop spans 12 amino acids. Germline CDR1 reads SGHRS; CDR2 reads YFSETQ. Sequencing of unsorted PBMC DNA was carried out using ten immunoSEQ deep assay plates. The repertoire was sequenced with immunoSEQ multiplex PCR; TCRdb's copy has only in-frame clones and lacks some. The data hold 75,000 to 100,000 clones, with roughly half observed a single time.

The sample taken for sequencing was PBMCs. This clonotype was obtained from a middle-aged woman in good health. Some clones in this sample may be carry-over from other donors' samples. The chain links TRBV5-1 to TRBJ2-7; weak D call: TRBD1 (5 bases). The CDR3 loop reads CASSLQGHEQYF. Written as DNA, the CDR3 is TGCGCCAGCAGCTTGCAGGGCCACGAGCAGTACTTC.